One T cell receptor beta chain is described in this entry. These data originate in a study of T cell changes during pregnancy in multiple sclerosis. Using immunoSEQ multiplex PCR, the repertoire was profiled, and TCRdb retains in-frame clones only, with some absent. This table has 55,000 to 70,000 clones, around nine tenths appearing once. Trimming took off 2 bases at V and 1 base at J, with 14 bases between the two ends. Germline V gene sequence: CDR1 LGHNA, CDR2 YNFKEQ. The CDR3 contains 16 residues. Sequenced here: peripheral blood, sampled in the third trimester of pregnancy. This rearrangement joins TRBV4-2 to TRBJ2-5, with a possible D match to TRBD1 (5 bases). This TCR came from a female donor in good health, enrolled as a control in a pregnancy study. The CDR3 spells CASSQFVWGPQETQYF. CDR3 sequence (DNA): TGTGCCAGCAGCCAATTTGTGTGGGGCCCCCAAGAGACCCAGTACTTC.